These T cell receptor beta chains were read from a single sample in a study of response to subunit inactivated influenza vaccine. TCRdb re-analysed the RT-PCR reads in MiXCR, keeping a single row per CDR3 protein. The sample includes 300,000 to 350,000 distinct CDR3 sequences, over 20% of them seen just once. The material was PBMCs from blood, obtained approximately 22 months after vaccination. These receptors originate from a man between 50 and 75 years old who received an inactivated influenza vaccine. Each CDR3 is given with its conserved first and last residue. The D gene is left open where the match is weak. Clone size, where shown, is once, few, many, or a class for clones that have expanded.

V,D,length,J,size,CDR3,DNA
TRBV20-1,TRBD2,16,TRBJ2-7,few,CSARGRTSGTIYEQYF,TGCAGTGCTAGAGGACGGACTAGCGGGACGATCTACGAGCAGTACTTC
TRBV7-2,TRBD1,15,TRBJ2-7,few,CASSLLGQGAGEQYF,TGTGCCAGCAGTCTGTTGGGACAGGGGGCAGGGGAGCAGTACTTC
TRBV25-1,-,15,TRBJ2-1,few,CASNEGLSGYNEQFF,TGTGCCAGCAACGAAGGACTGAGTGGATACAATGAGCAGTTCTTC
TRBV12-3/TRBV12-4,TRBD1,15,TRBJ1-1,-,CASRGSDRGLAEAFF,TGTGCCAGCAGGGGTTCGGACAGGGGGCTTGCTGAAGCTTTCTTT
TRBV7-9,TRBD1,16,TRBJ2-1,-,CASSLRTGGLGNEQFF,TGTGCCAGCAGCCTCCGGACAGGGGGCTTAGGCAATGAGCAGTTCTTC
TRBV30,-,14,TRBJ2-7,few,CAWSPGRYSYEQYF,TGTGCCTGGAGTCCCGGCCGATACTCCTACGAGCAGTACTTC
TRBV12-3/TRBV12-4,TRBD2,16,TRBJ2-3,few,CASTRLAGTSTDTQYF,TGTGCCAGCACTCGATTAGCGGGAACTAGCACAGATACGCAGTATTTT
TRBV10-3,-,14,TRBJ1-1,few,CAIGGEPRSAEAFF,TGTGCCATCGGGGGAGAACCGCGGAGTGCTGAAGCTTTCTTT
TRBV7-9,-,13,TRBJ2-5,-,CASSSREVGTQYF,TGTGCCAGCAGCTCCCGGGAAGTAGGGACCCAGTACTTC
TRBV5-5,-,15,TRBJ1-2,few,CASSLAGASLSGYTF,TGTGCCAGCAGCTTGGCGGGGGCGTCTCTGTCTGGCTACACCTTC
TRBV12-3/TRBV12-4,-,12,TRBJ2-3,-,CASNRGADTQYF,TGTGCCAGCAATAGGGGCGCGGATACGCAGTATTTT
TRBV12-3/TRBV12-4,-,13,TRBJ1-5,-,CASSKREGQPQHF,TGTGCCAGCAGTAAGAGGGAAGGGCAGCCCCAGCATTTT
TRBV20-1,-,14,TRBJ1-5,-,CSARVGTANQPQHF,TGCAGTGCTAGAGTTGGGACGGCAAATCAGCCCCAGCATTTT
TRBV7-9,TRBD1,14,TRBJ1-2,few,CASSFNDRGAGYTF,TGTGCCAGCAGCTTTAATGACAGGGGAGCTGGCTACACCTTC
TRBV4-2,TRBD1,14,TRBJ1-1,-,CASSQETGALRAFF,TGTGCCAGCAGCCAAGAAACAGGGGCGCTAAGGGCTTTCTTT
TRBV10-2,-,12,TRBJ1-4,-,CASAEENEKLFF,TGCGCCAGCGCTGAGGAAAATGAAAAACTGTTTTTT
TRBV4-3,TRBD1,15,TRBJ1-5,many,CASSQTGGSLHPQHF,TGCGCCAGCAGCCAGACAGGGGGGAGTTTGCACCCCCAGCATTTT
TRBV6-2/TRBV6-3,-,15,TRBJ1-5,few,CASSFGVTGNQPQHF,TGTGCCAGCAGTTTTGGGGTAACAGGCAATCAGCCCCAGCATTTT